A single sample is the source of the 10 T cell receptor beta chains below, sequenced in a study of naive CD8 T cells in extremely preterm neonates. Using immunoSEQ multiplex PCR, the repertoire was profiled, and TCRdb retains in-frame clones only, with some absent. The top ten clones hold 7.5% to 10% of a sample with approximately 4,800 clones, 95% to 98% of them seen once. The sequenced sample was naive CD8+ T cells from blood. These receptors came from a human donor in good health.

This clone was observed once. The chain has TRBV27 and TRBJ2-3; 8 bases line up with TRBD2. This CDR3 comprises 15 residues. The V gene's germline CDR1 is MNHEY and CDR2 SMNVEV (reference sequence). J gave up 3 bases and V 3 bases, and 5 bases lay outside the gene matches. CDR3 loop: CASSFREGPTDTQYF. For the CDR3, the DNA is TGTGCCAGCAGTTTCCGGGAGGGCCCAACAGATACGCAGTATTTT.

The V gene is TRBV28, the J gene TRBJ1-5; the D is unclear. Trimming took 2 bases from V and 9 from J, leaving 8 bases between them. Germline-derived CDR1 and CDR2 are MDHEN and SYDVKM. The CDR3 is 12 residues long. CDR3 DNA: TGTGCCAGCAGTTTAATAGTCTGGCCCCAGCATTTT. It specifies CASSLIVWPQHF.

The chain employs TRBV7-9 and TRBJ2-7, with 7 bases fitting TRBD1. CDR3 length: 15 amino acids. From germline, CDR1 is SEHNR and CDR2 FQNEAQ (reference sequence). The junction had 11 bases not matched to a gene; V was cut back by 6 bases and J by 3 bases. CDR3 sequence: CASSQTRDSFYEQYF. The CDR3 nucleotides read TGTGCCAGCAGTCAAACCCGGGACAGTTTCTACGAGCAGTACTTC.

The CDR3 here is CASSLGQGAEQYV. Here the CDR3 DNA reads TGTGCCAGCAGCTTAGGACAGGGGGCCGAGCAGTACGTC. The V gene is TRBV7-8, the J gene TRBJ2-7, with TRBD1 identical over 10 bases. The CDR3 contains 13 residues. CDR1 SGHVS and CDR2 FQNEAQ come from the germline V gene. The trim removed 1 base at V and 6 bases at J, leaving 0 bases unmatched.

V gene TRBV19 combines with J gene TRBJ2-7; D is possibly TRBD1 (5 bases). The CDR3 is 14 amino acids. V lost 3 bases, J lost 3 bases, and 12 bases lay in between. Germline assignment: CDR1 LNHDA and CDR2 SQIVND (reference sequence). This CDR3 is CASSIGQGIYEQYF. The CDR3 DNA sequence: TGTGCCAGTAGTATTGGGCAGGGAATCTACGAGCAGTACTTC.

This chain uses TRBV6-1 with TRBJ2-1; D possibly corresponds to TRBD1 (6 bases). The CDR3 consists of 13 residues. Germline CDR1 and CDR2: MNHNS and SASEGT. V was cut by 9 bases and J by 6 bases, with 15 bases left in between. The CDR3 here is CASLSDRANEQFF. The CDR3 bases are TGTGCCAGTTTGTCGGACAGAGCCAATGAGCAGTTCTTC.

This chain links TRBV19 with TRBJ2-4; D possibly corresponds to TRBD1 (5 bases). The V gene's germline CDR1 is LNHDA and CDR2 SQIVND (reference sequence). CDR3 length: 13 residues. Deletions cut 3 bases from V and 8 bases from J, with 11 bases between. CDR3: CASSIDSLDIQYF. In DNA form, the CDR3 reads TGTGCCAGTAGTATTGACAGCCTGGACATTCAGTACTTC.

The chain has TRBV29-1 and TRBJ2-7, with 11 positions matching TRBD2. The V and J ends lost 4 bases and 1 base, in that order; junction bases with no gene match: 3. This CDR3 comprises 14 residues. Germline CDR1 reads SQVTM; CDR2 reads ANQGSEA. The CDR3 DNA follows: TGCAGCGTTGCCCCTAGCGGGAGGTCCTACGAGCAGTACTTC. Translating gives CSVAPSGRSYEQYF.

This clone was counted only a few times. This chain links TRBV7-9 with TRBJ2-7, with TRBD2 matching over 10 bases. The CDR3 runs 16 residues. The junction had 8 bases not matched to a gene; V was cut back by 4 bases and J by 2 bases. CDR1 and CDR2 from the germline V gene are SEHNR and FQNEAQ (reference sequence). CDR3 residues: CASSSTLAGDPYEQYF. In DNA, the CDR3 is TGTGCCAGCAGCTCAACTCTAGCGGGAGACCCCTACGAGCAGTACTTC. Full variable domain (remainder filled in from reference TRBV7-9 and TRBJ2-7): DTGVSQNPRHKITKRGQNVTFRCDPISEHNRLYWYRQTLGQGPEFLTYFQNEAQLEKSRLLSDRFSAERPKGSFSTLEIQRTEQGDSAMYLCASSSTLAGDPYEQYFGPGTRLTVT.

The chain couples TRBV6-1 to TRBJ1-5; a possible D gene is TRBD1 (6 bases). The germline CDR1 and CDR2 sequences are MNHNS and SASEGT. The CDR3 has 14 residues. With 1 base removed from V and 4 bases from J, the gap between germline ends came to 8 bases. As DNA, the CDR3 is TGTGCCAGCAGTGAAGTTACAGGGAATCAGCCCCAGCATTTT. The encoded protein is CASSEVTGNQPQHF.